Listed here is a single T cell receptor (beta chain). Its antigen is unknown. Base qualities are not at hand, and no much larger clone is one base apart. The sample's time point label is to be understood as: baseline before first vaccination. Vaccinee samples came from UK trials COV001 and COV002, including a single-blind randomized controlled phase 2/3 trial of AZD1222 (ChAdOx1 nCoV-19) in healthy adults. Trial participant PBMC samples were collected at day 0 and day 28 after the second dose for TCRbeta chain sequencing. These data are taken from a study of T cell responses to AZD1222 COVID-19 vaccine listed by TCRdb under 2021. Study-wide context: AZD1222 recipients with second doses at about 4 weeks or about 12 weeks were pooled, because spike-specific TCR depth and breadth did not differ between schedules. A total of 230 to 250 trial participants underwent TCR sequencing, of whom 207 received two doses of AZD1222 and roughly 25 received two doses of the MenACWY control vaccine. Trial participants were enrolled by age into subgroups of 18-55, 56-69 and 70-plus years, and around 150, 28 and 57 TCR-sequenced participants, respectively, were included in these subgroups.

The CDR3 regions of human TCRbeta chains were subjected to immunosequencing. The study's processing was this. TCRs in the repertoires were matched against a reference library of SARS-CoV-2-specific TCRs that had been generated with the MIRA antigen-specificity platform. Breadth was defined as the fraction of unique TCRs that were SARS-CoV-2-associated, and depth was defined as the fraction of total T cells that were SARS-CoV-2-associated. Each spike-specific TCR was assigned to its reactive spike region and to a CD4 or CD8 class using the MIRA data. Log10-transformed breadth and depth values were compared by one-way ANOVA with Sidak's multiple comparisons tests. What TCRdb holds here is the immuneACCESS table cut down to in-frame rearrangements. Part of the clones is not present; checked against another copy, under half of the missing clones reflect an unresolved V gene, and the others are unexplained. The V and J calls and clone size come from that table; D and trimming were worked out from the DNA. The sample table shows 66,000 or so clones, and over 75% are seen once. The ten largest clonotypes hold around a sixth of the sample.

What the authors observed across the whole study: Conclusions about previously exposed vaccinees are limited because only five or six AZD1222 recipients were SARS-CoV-2 seropositive at baseline. A significant rise in spike-specific TCR breadth and depth was observed after two AZD1222 doses relative to day 0 and relative to MenACWY recipients. The 56-69-year group was small, and its depth increase did not reach significance, likely because of low power. The vaccine-associated CD4 TCRs covered the entire spike protein, and the dominant responses fell in regions 160-218 and 743-854. Nearly half of unique spike-specific TCRs reportedly recognized epitopes outside regions mutated in the B.1.351 and B.1.1.7 variants. Participants were mostly white British and included more females than males, and it was suggested by the authors that clonal diversity may have been underestimated. Because no samples from the day 14 peak response were available, repertoires could be characterized only after the peak T cell response.

V drops 1 base and J drops 13 bases, leaving 10 bases in between. The CDR3, from cysteine to phenylalanine, totals 11 residues. CDR3 DNA only is kept here, 33 bases in frame from base 1. The specimen was peripheral blood, collected on day 0 of AZD1222 vaccination. The chain employs TRBV12-3 or TRBV12-4 and TRBJ1-1, with TRBD1 as a weak D call on 6 bases. The receptor was derived from an adult in good health. The CDR3: CASSLGQGHFF. The nucleotide sequence is given as TGTGCCAGCAGTTTAGGGCAGGGGCATTTCTTT.